The clone carrying this T cell receptor (beta chain) was observed a single time. This entry comes from a study of blood T cells in healthy people across ages. With a J-beta primer mix and a sample-barcoded 5' primer, a second PCR ran about 7 to 12 cycles. Each CDR3 protein gets one entry after TCRdb re-called the 5' RACE reads with MiXCR. The profile covers fewer than 2,000,000 distinct CDR3 sequences, with roughly 32% appearing a single time and roughly 10% taken by the ten largest. The CDR3 has 18 amino acids. CDR1 and CDR2 from the germline V gene are MNHNS and SASEGT. Trimming pared 3 bases from V and 0 bases from J, leaving 19 bases between.

This clonotype was sampled from a woman in her twenties or thirties in good health. The J gene is TRBJ2-3, the V gene TRBV6-1; D not certain. Sequencing input: blood. The CDR3 region is CASSDVRIPAFSTDTQYF. CDR3 nucleotides: TGTGCCAGCAGTGATGTGCGGATACCAGCGTTTAGCACAGATACGCAGTATTTT.